The clone carrying this T cell receptor (beta chain) has just a few counts. Based on a CD8+CD4-CCR7+CD45RA+ profile, naive CD8 T cells were sorted. Trimming took off 5 bases at V and 8 bases at J, with 13 bases between the two ends. The CDR3 covers 13 residues. The germline V gene encodes CDR1 SSHAT and CDR2 FNYEAQ (reference sequence). From the PCR reads, TCRdb called clonotypes with MiXCR, one entry per CDR3 protein. The sample consists of about 98,000 distinct CDR3 sequences, about 35% of them appearing once. This record belongs to a study of molecular identifiers for immune sequencing clone quantification.

The TCR originated in a human donor in good health. Some libraries in this study had Jurkat cell RNA spiked in. This chain links TRBV7-7 with TRBJ2-1; D may be TRBD1 (6 bases). The sequenced material came from naive CD8+ T cells from blood, with Jurkat cell RNA spiked in. Subset: FACS-sorted CD8+CD4-CCR7+CD45RA+ naive T cells. The CDR3 sequence is CASSRQGYDEQFF. CDR3 coding DNA: TGTGCCAGCAGCCGTCAGGGGTACGATGAGCAGTTCTTC.